The 23 T cell receptor beta chains in this list originate from one sample, sequenced in a study of blood T cell repertoires in COVID-19. TCRdb's copy holds only in-frame clones and misses some; the assay was immunoSEQ multiplex PCR. The data contain 250,000 to 350,000 clones, 85% to 90% of them seen just once; the ten biggest clones take up roughly 2.5%. The sample consisted of PBMCs or T cells enriched from blood (not recorded which). The receptors shown here come from a woman under 30 who had recovered from COVID-19.

As concerns this clone: Other nucleotide sequences from this sample produce the same CDR3. This sequence joins TRBV6-5 and TRBJ1-1, with D unclear. This CDR3 has 11 amino acids. The V end lost 5 bases, the J end lost 4 bases, and 5 bases lay between the germline ends. Germline CDR1 reads MNHEY; CDR2 reads SVGAGI. CDR3 loop: CASSRGTEAFF. CDR3 coding DNA: TGTGCCAGCAGTCGGGGCACTGAAGCTTTCTTT.

The sample holds one count of this clone. V and J are TRBV7-2 and TRBJ2-7, with TRBD1 identical over 7 bases. V dropped 2 bases and J dropped 1; count of bases not matched to a gene: 8. Germline CDR1 SGHTA, CDR2 FQGNSA. The CDR3 is 16 amino acids. CDR3 sequence (DNA): TGTGCCAGCAGCTTATTCCCAGGGGGAAATTCCTACGAGCAGTACTTC. This codes for CASSLFPGGNSYEQYF.

The chain links TRBV19 to TRBJ2-5; 8 bases align to TRBD2. Looked up from germline, CDR1 is LNHDA and CDR2 is SQIVND (reference sequence). This CDR3 is built from 15 residues. With V trimmed by 4 bases and J by 2 bases, 6 bases remained unmatched. Here the CDR3 reads CASSTGAGDQETQYF. The CDR3 coding sequence is TGTGCCAGTAGTACAGGAGCGGGGGATCAAGAGACCCAGTACTTC.

This sequence joins TRBV6-5 and TRBJ2-7; 7 bases match TRBD1. This CDR3 is 14 amino acids long. Trimming cost V 5 bases and J 3 bases; bases outside gene matches: 7. Looked up from germline, CDR1 is MNHEY and CDR2 is SVGAGI. The CDR3 sequence is CASSRPGQNYEQYF. The CDR3 DNA is TGTGCCAGCAGTCGACCGGGACAGAACTACGAGCAGTACTTC.

The CDR3 DNA follows: TGTGCCAGCAGCGGGGGCCCAGGGTCTGGTATCCCTGAAGCTTTCTTT. The encoded protein is CASSGGPGSGIPEAFF. The J gene is TRBJ1-1, the V gene TRBV11-2; the D gene is possibly TRBD1 (6 bases). The CDR3 is 16 amino acids. CDR1 is SGHAT, CDR2 FQNNGV, per germline. Trimming took off 5 bases at V and 6 bases at J, with 22 bases between the two ends.

V and J are TRBV3-1 (or the pseudogene TRBV3-2) and TRBJ1-6, with 8 bases fitting TRBD1. CDR3 length: 15 residues. After removal of 4 bases from V and 10 bases from J, the junction contained 9 bases not matched to a gene. CDR1 is LGHDT and CDR2 is YNNKEL in the germline V gene (reference sequence). CDR3 in DNA: TGTGCCAGCAGCCCGACAGGGGCCCAGAGGTCACCCCTCCACTTT. It specifies CASSPTGAQRSPLHF.

The CDR3 nucleotides read TGTGCCAGCAGGGACCACGGGACAGGGGATGAAAAACTGTTTTTT. Translating gives CASRDHGTGDEKLFF. The chain carries TRBV6-6 and TRBJ1-4; 10 nucleotides align to TRBD1. In germline, CDR1 is MNHNY, CDR2 SVGAGI (reference sequence). The CDR3 covers 15 residues. After removal of 6 bases from V and 6 bases from J, the junction contained 7 bases not matched to a gene.

The J gene is TRBJ2-7, the V gene TRBV7-6; maybe TRBD2 (7 bases). CDR1 SGHVS and CDR2 FNYEAQ come from the germline V gene. This CDR3 is 15 amino acids long. V was cut by 6 bases and J by 3 bases, with 18 bases left in between. The CDR3 region has the DNA TGTGCCAGCAGTCTAGGGGGGGGACACTACTACGAGCAGTACTTC. It encodes CASSLGGGHYYEQYF.

This chain uses TRBV5-1 with TRBJ1-1; no clear D gene. The CDR3 spans 14 residues. Germline V gene sequence: CDR1 SGHRS, CDR2 YFSETQ. The V and J ends lost 1 base and 4 bases respectively, with 11 bases between them. The CDR3, as DNA: TGCGCCAGCAGCTTGTCCCCTAGCTCCACTGAAGCTTTCTTT. Protein: CASSLSPSSTEAFF. The whole variable domain, filled in from reference TRBV5-1 and TRBJ1-1, reads KAGVTQTPRYLIKTRGQQVTLSCSPISGHRSVSWYQQTPGQGLQFLFEYFSETQRNKGNFPGRFSGRQFSNSRSEMNVSTLELGDSALYLCASSLSPSSTEAFFGQGTRLTVV.

This clone came up a few times. V usage is TRBV28 and J usage is TRBJ1-2; 9 bases map to TRBD1. Germline CDR1 and CDR2: MDHEN and SYDVKM. This CDR3 region has 12 residues. The V and J ends lost 8 bases and 6 bases, in that order; junction bases with no gene match: 4. The CDR3 loop is CASGTGTDGYTF. The CDR3, as DNA: TGTGCCAGCGGGACAGGGACTGATGGCTACACCTTC.

The DNA of the CDR3 is TGTGCCAGCAGTAAGGGACAGGTGTACAATGAGCAGTTCTTC. It codes for CASSKGQVYNEQFF. This chain joins TRBV28 and TRBJ2-1; 8 nucleotides match TRBD1. CDR1 MDHEN and CDR2 SYDVKM come from the germline V gene. Trimming cost V 5 bases and J 4 bases; bases outside gene matches: 4. The CDR3 is 14 residues long.

The chain carries TRBV19 and TRBJ1-3, with TRBD1 matching 10 bases. There are 16 residues in the CDR3. V dropped 5 bases and J dropped 2; count of bases not matched to a gene: 6. From germline, CDR1 is LNHDA and CDR2 SQIVND (reference sequence). The CDR3 DNA sequence: TGTGCCAGTAGTGGATACGGGACAGGGGCTGGAAACACCATATATTTT. The encoded protein is CASSGYGTGAGNTIYF.

The rearrangement joins TRBV13 to TRBJ2-1; possible D gene TRBD2, 5 bases. The CDR3 is 16 amino acids. CDR1 is PRHDT, CDR2 FYEKMQ, per germline (reference sequence). With 0 bases removed from V and 6 bases from J, the gap between germline ends came to 15 bases. CDR3 protein: CASSLGSAGGGNEQFF. CDR3 nucleotides: TGTGCCAGCAGCTTAGGTAGCGCCGGTGGTGGCAATGAGCAGTTCTTC. Based on the CDR3 plus reference TRBV13 and TRBJ2-1, the full variable domain is AAGVIQSPRHLIKEKRETATLKCYPIPRHDTVYWYQQGPGQDPQFLISFYEKMQSDKGSIPDRFSAQQFSDYHSELNMSSLELGDSALYFCASSLGSAGGGNEQFFGPGTRLTVL.

This sequence joins TRBV6-5 and TRBJ1-1; TRBD1 might be the D (5 bases). CDR3 size: 14 residues. Trimming removed 2 bases at V and 7 bases at J, with 14 bases between. Germline V lookup: CDR1 MNHEY, CDR2 SVGAGI. In nucleotides, the CDR3 is TGTGCCAGCAGTTACCTGAAGGGAGGGGTTGAAGCTTTCTTT. It translates to CASSYLKGGVEAFF.

The CDR3 nucleotides read TGCAGCGGGCAACAGGGAAACACTGAAGCTTTCTTT. Translation gives CSGQQGNTEAFF. V is TRBV29-1 and J is TRBJ1-1, with a tentative D call TRBD1 (6 bases). Germline-derived CDR1 and CDR2 are SQVTM and ANQGSEA. This CDR3 has 12 residues. V gave up 7 bases and J gave up 2 bases, with 11 bases separating them. Full variable domain (rest looked up from reference TRBV29-1 and TRBJ1-1): SAVISQKPSRDICQRGTSLTIQCQVDSQVTMMFWYRQQPGQSLTLIATANQGSEATYESGFVIDKFPISRPNLTFSTLTVSNMSPEDSSIYLCSGQQGNTEAFFGQGTRLTVV.

This chain joins TRBV7-2 and TRBJ1-5; no definite D call. CDR3 length: 15 residues. CDR1 and CDR2 (germline): SGHTA, FQGNSA. Trimming pared 3 bases from V and 0 bases from J, leaving 9 bases between. This chain's CDR3 is CASSFGVYSNQPQHF. The DNA of the CDR3 is TGTGCCAGCAGCTTCGGGGTATATAGCAATCAGCCCCAGCATTTT.

CDR3 protein: CASSWTGQGLVRGAGELFF. CDR3 sequence (DNA): TGCGCCAGCAGCTGGACGGGACAGGGACTAGTTAGGGGCGCCGGGGAGCTGTTTTTT. This rearrangement joins TRBV5-1 to TRBJ2-2, with a tentative D call TRBD1 (9 bases). The V end was cut by 3 bases, the J end by 6 bases, with 27 bases between. This CDR3 contains 19 residues. The germline CDR1 and CDR2 sequences are SGHRS and YFSETQ.

The J gene is TRBJ2-7, the V gene TRBV5-4; a possible D gene is TRBD1 (5 bases). This CDR3 has 14 residues. The germline CDR1 and CDR2 sequences are SGHNT and YYREEE (reference sequence). V gave up 0 bases and J gave up 5 bases, with 12 bases separating them. In nucleotides, the CDR3 is TGTGCCAGCAGCTTGGCTCAGGGCAGCGACGAGCAGTACTTC. Protein: CASSLAQGSDEQYF.

This clone was seen a few times. An end of the junction differs from the germline gene, which may be a read error. The CDR3 loop reads CASREDRMGQANSNQPQHF. CDR3 nucleotide sequence: TGTGCCAGCAGGGAAGACAGGATGGGACAGGCTAATAGCAATCAGCCCCAGCATTTT. The chain has TRBV6-1 and TRBJ1-5, with 8 nucleotides matching TRBD1. Germline CDR1 MNHNS, CDR2 SASEGT. The CDR3 sequence is 19 residues long.

The CDR3 DNA reads as TGTGCCAGCAGCTTAGCTTTCCAGGGGCCTGGGGCCAACGTCCTGACTTTC. Amino acid sequence: CASSLAFQGPGANVLTF. The chain has TRBV7-2 and TRBJ2-6; maybe TRBD1 (6 bases). Germline values: CDR1 SGHTA, CDR2 FQGNSA. The V and J ends lost 0 bases and 2 bases respectively, with 11 bases between them. CDR3 length: 17 amino acids.

The V and J genes are TRBV6-5 and TRBJ2-5, with D perhaps matching TRBD1 (5 bases). This CDR3 region has 16 residues. CDR1 and CDR2 from the germline V gene are MNHEY and SVGAGI. The germline V and J ends were trimmed by 0 bases and 4 bases, with 15 bases remaining between them. In nucleotides, the CDR3 is TGTGCCAGCAGTTACTCTAAACAGGCGGTGGGAGAGACCCAGTACTTC. Its protein is CASSYSKQAVGETQYF.

The chain is built from TRBV4-1 and TRBJ1-1, with 8 bases matching TRBD1. The V segment lost 4 bases and the J segment 9 bases; nucleotides outside the gene matches: 7. Germline lookup yields CDR1 MGHRA and CDR2 YSYEKL. CDR3 length: 13 amino acids. CDR3 in DNA: TGCGCCAGCAGCCCCGGGACAGGCGTAAAAGCTTTCTTT. Its protein product is CASSPGTGVKAFF.

The CDR3, as DNA: TGCGCCAGCAGCCAAGAGGTAGAAGTTTATAGCAATCAGCCCCAGCATTTT. As protein: CASSQEVEVYSNQPQHF. The V and J genes are TRBV4-1 and TRBJ1-5; D is unresolved. The CDR3 contains 17 residues. V lost 0 bases to trimming and J lost 0 bases, with 12 bases between them. Germline lookup yields CDR1 MGHRA and CDR2 YSYEKL.